This T cell receptor (beta chain) was obtained from a study of blood T cell repertoires in COVID-19. Study-level information: T cells, B-cell-depleted T cells, or PBMCs supplied cDNA or gDNA.

The CDR3 is 16 amino acids. Germline CDR1 is KGHSH and CDR2 is LQKENI. With 2 bases removed from V and 0 bases from J, the gap between germline ends came to 13 bases. Method: immunoSEQ multiplex PCR; TCRdb's copy keeps in-frame clones and lacks some. The sample yields some 130,000 clones, 65% to 85% seen once. A single count supports this clone. V gene TRBV18 combines with J gene TRBJ1-2, with a weak D call TRBD1 (5 bases). This sequence was found in a woman of 80 years or more with acute or convalescent COVID-19. Sequenced material: peripheral blood. In nucleotides, the CDR3 is TGTGCCAGCTCACCAACGAAGGGGCCTTCTAACTATGGCTACACCTTC. Encoded protein: CASSPTKGPSNYGYTF.